This entry is about one T cell receptor beta chain. Its antigen is as yet unknown. UMIs incorporating a 6-nucleotide sample barcode were appended by means of template switching. From the 5' RACE reads, TCRdb lists one entry per CDR3 protein and no DNA. This table holds around 220,000 distinct CDR3 sequences. This sample stems from a study of monozygotic twins with inflammatory bowel disease. Study conclusions and caveats: Clonotypes shared with others were fewer in IBD patients than in healthy twins, especially with disease activity. A reduction in TCRbeta diversity (inverse Simpson) was seen in IBD patients relative to healthy co-twins.

The receptor comes from a human donor with ulcerative colitis or Crohn's disease, or a healthy co-twin of an affected twin (not recorded which). Material for sequencing was blood.

The CDR3 loop is CASSSWTAGSETQYF. This chain joins TRBV5-1 and TRBJ2-5; TCRdb proposes TRBD1, but this gene call is untestable without DNA. CDR3 length: 15 residues. Germline V CDR1 and CDR2: SGHRS, YFSETQ.